Shown below are 17 T cell receptor beta chains from a single sample sequenced in a study of Graves' ophthalmopathy and Graves' hyperthyroidism. From RNA, the CDR3 regions of TCR beta chains were amplified and sequenced. RT-PCR was first run with HTBI primers, then multiplex PCR in a second round. Each CDR3 protein is one row after TCRdb ran MiXCR on the multiplex PCR reads. The sample lists roughly 350,000 distinct CDR3 sequences; approximately 18% were seen once. Material for sequencing was peripheral blood. The receptors stem from an adult woman with stable Graves' hyperthyroidism.

This clonotype was observed at least ten times. The J gene is TRBJ2-5, the V gene TRBV28; TRBD2 matches at 11 bases. CDR3 length equals 15 residues. Germline V lookup: CDR1 MDHEN, CDR2 SYDVKM. Trimming removed 4 bases from V and 3 bases from J; junction bases left unmatched: 4. CDR3 bases: TGTGCCAGCAGTTCAGGGGGACTAGCGGAAGAGACCCAGTACTTC. It yields the protein CASSSGGLAEETQYF.

This clonotype was seen many times. The chain employs TRBV5-1 and TRBJ1-2, with D possibly being TRBD1 (6 bases). The CDR3 contains 14 residues. CDR1 is SGHRS and CDR2 is YFSETQ in the germline V gene. The V end was cut by 4 bases, the J end by 2 bases, with 12 bases between. The CDR3 sequence is CASSPGTNNYGYTF. The CDR3 nucleotides read TGCGCCAGCAGCCCCGGGACAAACAACTATGGCTACACCTTC.

The DNA of the CDR3 is TGTGCCAGCAGTTACGAAGTGAACACTGAAGCTTTCTTT. The encoded protein is CASSYEVNTEAFF. The rearrangement uses TRBV6-5 and TRBJ1-1; D is unresolved. V was pared by 2 bases and J by 0 bases, with 4 bases between. This CDR3 is built from 13 residues. The germline V gene encodes CDR1 MNHEY and CDR2 SVGAGI.

This chain joins TRBV6-2 or TRBV6-3 and TRBJ2-5; weak D call: TRBD1 (6 bases). Between the trimmed V and J ends, which lost 7 bases and 5 bases, there was a span of 14 bases. The CDR3 is made up of 13 amino acids. The V gene's germline CDR1 is MNHEY and CDR2 SVGEGT. CDR3 coding DNA: TGTGCCAGCACCACACAGGGCGATGAGACCCAGTACTTC. Translated, it gives CASTTQGDETQYF.

This clonotype was found many times. The rearrangement joins TRBV12-3 or TRBV12-4 to TRBJ2-5, with 8 bases lining up with TRBD1. This CDR3 spans 14 amino acids. Trimming took 5 bases from V and 6 from J; bases not matched to a gene: 8. The CDR3 bases are TGTGCCAGCAGTCTCCTAGGACAGGGCCAGACCCAGTACTTC. It codes for CASSLLGQGQTQYF.

This clonotype was detected many times. The chain employs TRBV7-8 and TRBJ2-7; D not resolved. The V end lost 0 bases, the J end lost 0 bases, and 21 bases lay between the germline ends. Germline V lookup: CDR1 SGHVS, CDR2 FQNEAQ. This CDR3 is built from 19 residues. As DNA, the CDR3 is TGTGCCAGCAGCTTAGCGCTTTCCAAAGCAGAGGAGTTCTCCTACGAGCAGTACTTC. Protein product: CASSLALSKAEEFSYEQYF.

There are a few counts of this clonotype. This chain joins TRBV12-3 or TRBV12-4 and TRBJ2-7; 10 positions agree with TRBD1. CDR3 length: 14 residues. The ends lost 5 bases at V and 6 bases at J; junction bases unmatched: 7. DNA for the CDR3: TGTGCCAGCAGTCTCCGGGACAGGGGTTTCGAGCAGTACTTC. This gives the protein CASSLRDRGFEQYF.

This clonotype was seen many times. The V gene is TRBV28, the J gene TRBJ2-5, with TRBD1 as a possible D gene (5 bases). V was shortened by 2 bases and J by 2 bases, with 12 bases between the two germline ends. The CDR3 sequence is 15 residues long. Germline CDR1 is MDHEN and CDR2 is SYDVKM. Here the CDR3 DNA reads TGTGCCAGCAGTTTAGGGGCAATTCTACAAGAGACCCAGTACTTC. Protein sequence: CASSLGAILQETQYF.

In the case of this clonotype: This sequence may be a read error, since a much larger clone differs from it by one base. CDR3 DNA: TGCGCCAGCAGCCAATCAGCGGAGAACACTGAAGATTTCTTT. This codes for CASSQSAENTEDFF. The chain uses TRBV4-1 and TRBJ1-1; the D is unclear. The length of the CDR3 is 14 residues. In germline, CDR1 is MGHRA, CDR2 YSYEKL.

The rearrangement links TRBV20-1 to TRBJ2-7; a possible D gene is TRBD2 (5 bases). Trimming removed 2 bases from V and 0 bases from J, with 11 bases in between. CDR1 DFQATT and CDR2 SNEGSKA come from the germline V gene (reference sequence). The CDR3 loop spans 14 amino acids. Here the CDR3 reads CSARPSSPSYEQYF. The CDR3 nucleotides are TGCAGTGCTAGACCTAGCAGCCCCTCCTACGAGCAGTACTTC.

Many counts were recorded for this clonotype. J is TRBJ2-2 and V is TRBV12-3 or TRBV12-4; D uncertain. This CDR3 is built from 15 residues. The V end was cut by 3 bases, the J end by 1 base, with 9 bases between. The CDR3 loop is CASSFRTENTGELFF. DNA of the CDR3: TGTGCCAGCAGTTTCAGAACAGAGAACACCGGGGAGCTGTTTTTT.

CDR3: CASKEGRSYNEQFF. The CDR3 bases are TGTGCCAGTAAGGAGGGTAGGTCCTACAATGAGCAGTTCTTC. This chain links TRBV19 with TRBJ2-1, with a weak D call TRBD2 (6 bases). V was pared by 7 bases and J by 1 base, with 11 bases between. The V gene's germline CDR1 is LNHDA and CDR2 SQIVND (reference sequence). The CDR3 consists of 14 residues.

In this sample, this clonotype turned up many times. This CDR3 reads CASSITGGMYEQYF. The CDR3 region has the DNA TGTGCCAGCAGTATTACAGGGGGCATGTACGAGCAGTACTTC. V and J are TRBV28 and TRBJ2-7; 9 nucleotides align to TRBD1. CDR3 size: 14 residues. Germline CDR1 is MDHEN and CDR2 is SYDVKM. With 5 bases clipped from V and 4 bases from J, the junction kept 6 bases outside the gene matches.

This clonotype has ten or more counts. The V call is TRBV5-1, the J call TRBJ1-5; D is perhaps TRBD1 (6 bases). Per the germline V gene, CDR1 is SGHRS and CDR2 is YFSETQ. V was clipped by 0 bases and J by 9 bases, with 13 bases between them. The CDR3 is 14 residues long. The CDR3 nucleotides are TGCGCCAGCAGCTTGGAAGGGGGAGGTTCGCCCCAGCATTTT. Translating it yields CASSLEGGGSPQHF.

This clonotype was seen repeatedly, ten times or more. This sequence joins TRBV5-1 and TRBJ1-2; TRBD1 matches 8 bases. V lost 5 bases and J lost 3; bases outside the gene matches: 18. The CDR3 is 18 residues long. CDR1 is SGHRS, CDR2 YFSETQ, per germline. CDR3 sequence reads: CASSLQQGDVKDYYGYTF. CDR3 sequence (DNA): TGCGCCAGCAGTCTCCAACAGGGGGACGTCAAAGATTACTATGGCTACACCTTC.

This clonotype has just a few counts. The V gene is TRBV20-1, the J gene TRBJ2-5; D is undetermined. Germline CDR1 and CDR2: DFQATT and SNEGSKA (reference sequence). With 6 bases removed from V and 2 bases from J, the gap between germline ends came to 7 bases. The CDR3 runs to 11 residues. For the CDR3, the DNA is TGCAGTGCAGAGCTTCAAGAGACCCAGTACTTC. As protein: CSAELQETQYF.

This clonotype has at least ten counts. This chain uses TRBV6-2 or TRBV6-3 with TRBJ2-7, with D tentatively TRBD2 (6 bases). The CDR3 spans 18 residues. The germline CDR1 and CDR2 sequences are MNHEY and SVGEGT. V was trimmed by 2 bases and J by 0 bases, leaving 20 bases between them. The CDR3 nucleotides read TGTGCCAGCAGTTACAAAGTTATGGCGGACTATCCCTCCTACGAGCAGTACTTC. This translates into CASSYKVMADYPSYEQYF.